The clone carrying this TCR beta chain has a handful of counts. As yet, its antigen is unknown. One end of the junction fails to match germline, which may point to a read error. These data come from a study of early T cells in non-severe SARS-CoV-2 infection. In the study overall: Investigators sequenced bulk RNA drawn from unsorted whole blood, and chains remained unpaired. Whole-study findings and limits: VDJdb-based matching was biased toward anti-spike CD8 responses and missed private and CD4 specificities.

Individual cDNA molecules received unique molecular identifiers. In TCRdb, the 5' RACE reads were re-called with MiXCR into one record per CDR3 protein. This sample has about 83,000 distinct CDR3 sequences, with roughly 13% found just once. Germline V lookup: CDR1 MNHNY, CDR2 SVGAGI (reference sequence). The CDR3 contains 19 residues. Sample: whole blood. This receptor was taken from an adult who was a healthcare worker with PCR-confirmed SARS-CoV-2 infection or an uninfected control (not recorded which). This chain links TRBV6-6 with TRBJ1-1; possibly TRBD1 for D (6 bases). The CDR3 DNA reads TGTGCCAGCAGCGTCCTTCTCCTTGGGGGCCCTGGGGCGAACACTGAAGTTTTCTTT. This gives the protein CASSVLLLGGPGANTEVFF.